A selection of T cell receptor beta chains follows, all from one sample in a study of human T cells and chemical hapten exposure. TCRdb processed the RACE reads anew with MiXCR; each CDR3 protein has one entry. The table shows roughly 34,000 distinct CDR3 sequences, with 9% to 12% occurring only once. The source material was whole blood, sampled in connection with sensitization to the hapten diphenylcyclopropenone (DPC). Receptors were obtained from a middle-aged man with alopecia areata. Some clones in this sample may be carry-over from other donors' samples. The CDR3 runs from the conserved cysteine through the conserved F or W. Each record gives: J gene, D gene, clone size, V gene, CDR3 protein, CDR3 DNA. A D gene is named only where the DNA matches it firmly. Clone size is given for some rows only: seen once, a few or many times, or a class if the clone is expanded.

j_call: TRBJ1-1; d_call: -; clone_size: -; v_call: TRBV25-1; cdr3_aa: CASSGGGDTEAFF; cdr3_nt: TGTGCCAGCAGTGGTGGGGGGGACACTGAAGCTTTCTTT
j_call: TRBJ2-7; d_call: TRBD2; clone_size: many; v_call: TRBV11-2; cdr3_aa: CASSLAAGGNYEQYF; cdr3_nt: TGTGCCAGCAGCTTAGCAGCGGGAGGGAACTACGAGCAGTACTTC
j_call: TRBJ2-2; d_call: TRBD2; clone_size: -; v_call: TRBV3-1; cdr3_aa: CASSQRGRANTGELFF; cdr3_nt: TGTGCCAGCAGCCAACGCGGGAGGGCGAACACCGGGGAGCTGTTTTTT
j_call: TRBJ1-6; d_call: -; clone_size: -; v_call: TRBV20-1; cdr3_aa: CSAPPAGGSYNSPLHF; cdr3_nt: TGCAGTGCTCCGCCGGCGGGAGGCTCCTATAATTCACCCCTCCACTTT
j_call: TRBJ2-1; d_call: TRBD2; clone_size: many; v_call: TRBV20-1; cdr3_aa: CSARSGGPHNEQFF; cdr3_nt: TGCAGTGCTAGATCGGGAGGGCCGCACAATGAGCAGTTCTTC
j_call: TRBJ2-4; d_call: TRBD1; clone_size: -; v_call: TRBV2; cdr3_aa: CASSEERQGQYF; cdr3_nt: TGTGCCAGCAGTGAAGAACGACAGGGCCAGTACTTC
j_call: TRBJ2-3; d_call: -; clone_size: many; v_call: TRBV29-1; cdr3_aa: CSVEEPLPTDTQYF; cdr3_nt: TGCAGCGTTGAGGAGCCGTTGCCCACAGATACGCAGTATTTT
j_call: TRBJ2-1; d_call: TRBD1; clone_size: -; v_call: TRBV9; cdr3_aa: CASSVVPSEGASYNEQFF; cdr3_nt: TGTGCCAGCAGCGTAGTGCCCTCTGAGGGGGCCTCCTACAATGAGCAGTTCTTC
j_call: TRBJ2-7; d_call: TRBD1; clone_size: many; v_call: TRBV20-1; cdr3_aa: CSARNRDRLYEQYF; cdr3_nt: TGCAGTGCGCGGAACCGGGACAGGCTCTACGAGCAGTACTTC
j_call: TRBJ2-2; d_call: -; clone_size: few; v_call: TRBV7-2; cdr3_aa: CASSSRAATGELFF; cdr3_nt: TGTGCCAGCAGCTCCCGGGCGGCCACCGGGGAGCTGTTTTTT
j_call: TRBJ2-1; d_call: TRBD2; clone_size: many; v_call: TRBV10-2; cdr3_aa: CATLGSGSVNEQFF; cdr3_nt: TGCGCCACCTTGGGTAGCGGGAGTGTCAATGAGCAGTTCTTC
j_call: TRBJ2-7; d_call: TRBD1; clone_size: -; v_call: TRBV7-2; cdr3_aa: CASSLDRGHEQYF; cdr3_nt: TGTGCCAGCAGCTTGGACAGGGGGCACGAGCAGTACTTC
j_call: TRBJ2-6; d_call: -; clone_size: many; v_call: TRBV7-3; cdr3_aa: CASSPTRSGANVLTF; cdr3_nt: TGTGCCAGCAGCCCGACACGTTCTGGGGCCAACGTCCTGACTTTC
j_call: TRBJ2-1; d_call: -; clone_size: many; v_call: TRBV11-2; cdr3_aa: CASSANSQEQFF; cdr3_nt: TGTGCCAGCAGCGCAAACTCACAGGAACAGTTCTTC
j_call: TRBJ2-5; d_call: -; clone_size: many; v_call: TRBV6-6; cdr3_aa: CASRRQVQETQYF; cdr3_nt: TGTGCCAGCAGACGACAGGTTCAAGAGACCCAGTACTTC